The clone carrying this T cell receptor beta chain was seen ten or more times. Looked up from germline, CDR1 is SGHVS and CDR2 is FQNEAQ. The CDR3 extends over 16 amino acids. V shed 1 base and J shed 6 bases, with 16 bases lying between them. These data are taken from a study of T cells in Graves' hyperthyroidism and ophthalmopathy. The investigators amplified TCR beta CDR3 regions from RNA transcripts. First-round RT-PCR with HTBI primers amplified the TCR CDR3 region. Each CDR3 protein is one row after TCRdb ran MiXCR on the multiplex PCR reads. The table lists approximately 590,000 distinct CDR3 sequences, approximately 14% of them singletons.

The source is a woman aged 30 to 39 with Graves' hyperthyroidism. The chain couples TRBV7-8 to TRBJ2-1, with a weak D call TRBD2 (5 bases). Sequencing was carried out using blood. In DNA, the CDR3 is TGTGCCAGCAGCTTAGAGTATGAGGGAGAGACCAATGAGCAGTTCTTC. Translation: CASSLEYEGETNEQFF.